The present T cell receptor (beta chain) was sequenced within a study of blood T cell repertoires in COVID-19 (TCRdb year 2020). About the study as a whole: Collaborator samples came from the United States, Italy and Spain and covered acute and convalescent phases of COVID-19. The material from the prospective study consisted of cDNA or gDNA derived from T cells, B-cell-depleted T cells, or PBMCs. The dataset comprised deeply sampled blood TCRbeta repertoires from subjects exposed to, actively infected with, or recovered from COVID-19. A freely available public database, intended as a resource for researchers studying the immune response to SARS-CoV-2, is where the repertoires were released. Samples were obtained from the ongoing ImmuneRACE study (first 160 participants) and from 1,254 subjects provided by 6 global collaborators. A de-identified subject ID, COVID-19 status, age in years and sex were almost always included in the sample metadata. HLA class I and class II types, where available, came from metadata supplied by the sample provider rather than from assay-based typing. On the study overall, not on this receptor specifically: The amount of clinical and demographic metadata varied by source and participant and was provided uncurated.

The immunoSEQ Assay, a bias-controlled multiplex PCR, was used to amplify TCRbeta CDR3 regions from genomic DNA. From the authors' description of their analysis: The number of nucleated cells in each sample was estimated by amplification of reference gene primers within the assay. Sequence reads were collapsed and filtered to measure the absolute abundance of every unique TCRbeta CDR3 rearrangement. For each sample, productive Simpson clonality was calculated as the square root of Simpson's diversity index over productive rearrangements. As stored in TCRdb, this immuneACCESS dataset retains in-frame rearrangements with V and J assigned. A fraction of the clones does not appear; measured against another copy, unresolved V genes explain less than half of the discrepancy, and the remainder lacks a known reason. V and J calls and clone size are as listed in that table; D and trimming were resolved from the DNA. The sample includes approximately 260,000 clones, with approximately 90% observed a single time. 0.95% to 1.5% of the sample comes from the top ten.

Participants in the prospective study were aged 18 to 89 years, lived in about two dozen United States geographic areas, and enrolled through a virtual design. To assign participants to cohorts, the prospective study relied on clinical history that participants themselves reported in a screening survey and a study questionnaire. Mobile phlebotomists in the prospective study collected whole blood, serum and a nasopharyngeal or oropharyngeal swab from every participant. Prospective study participants could optionally give additional blood draws and questionnaires over an approximately two-month period. Blood samples from the prospective study were shipped frozen or at room temperature prior to DNA extraction. The CDR3 goes from the cysteine to the phenylalanine over 14 residues. Left in the record is the CDR3 DNA by itself, 42 bases read in frame from the first base. Sequences MNHEY (CDR1) and SMNVEV (CDR2) are obtained from the germline V gene (reference sequence). The V and J ends are trimmed by 7 bases and 1 base, leaving 14 bases between them.

Comment on this clone: The clone's antigen remains unknown. It has no much larger one-base neighbor in the sample; base qualities were not kept.

This chain is built from TRBV27 and TRBJ2-7; matching of 6 bases hints at TRBD1 as the D gene. The sample taken for sequencing was PBMCs or T cells enriched from blood (not recorded which). The receptor comes from a middle-aged woman with acute COVID-19. In nucleotides, the sequence is TGTGCCAGCATAGAGACAGGCCGATCCTACGAGCAGTACTTC. Its product reads: CASIETGRSYEQYF.